This T cell receptor (beta chain) was obtained from a study of blood T cell repertoires in COVID-19. Study context: Donors in the United States, Italy and Spain gave samples during acute or convalescent COVID-19.

This table comes from immunoSEQ multiplex PCR, and its TCRdb copy is limited to in-frame clones, with some not included. This table has over 400,000 clones, 70% to 90% appearing once. The germline V gene has CDR1 MNHEY and CDR2 SMNVEV (reference sequence). The CDR3 sequence is 14 residues long. The ends were cut back, 5 bases at V and 4 bases at J, with 14 bases in the middle. The sequenced material came from PBMCs or T cells enriched from blood (not recorded which). The sequence was collected from a woman aged 55-69 years who had recovered from COVID-19. The chain employs TRBV27 and TRBJ1-2; perhaps TRBD1 as D (5 bases). The DNA of the CDR3 is TGTGCCAGCAGTCCACACCCAGACAGCTATGGCTACACCTTC. Translation: CASSPHPDSYGYTF.